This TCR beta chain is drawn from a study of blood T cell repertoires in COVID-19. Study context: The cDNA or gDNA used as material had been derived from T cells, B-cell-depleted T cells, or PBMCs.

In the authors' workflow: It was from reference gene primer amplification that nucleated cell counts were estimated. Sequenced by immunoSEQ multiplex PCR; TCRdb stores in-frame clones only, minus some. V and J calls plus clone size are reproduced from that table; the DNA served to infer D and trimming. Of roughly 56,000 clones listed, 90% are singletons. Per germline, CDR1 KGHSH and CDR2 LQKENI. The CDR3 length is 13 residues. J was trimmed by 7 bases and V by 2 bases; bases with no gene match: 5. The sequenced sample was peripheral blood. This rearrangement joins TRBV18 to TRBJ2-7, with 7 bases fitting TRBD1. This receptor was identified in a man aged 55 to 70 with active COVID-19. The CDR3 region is CASSPTGEGEQYF. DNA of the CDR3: TGTGCCAGCTCACCAACAGGGGAAGGGGAGCAGTACTTC.